A single sample is the source of the 10 T cell receptor beta chains below, sequenced in a study of OX40 agonist ivuxolimab in advanced cancers. The protocol was immunoSEQ multiplex PCR, while the TCRdb copy is restricted to in-frame clones and leaves out a portion. The data contain over 85,000 clones, 80% to 90% of them seen just once; the ten biggest clones take up approximately 1.2%. Source: CD4+ or CD8+ T cells sorted from blood, taken in a trial of the OX40 agonist ivuxolimab. Source of these receptors: an adult with an advanced solid tumor such as melanoma, head and neck, liver or kidney cancer.

V gene TRBV15 combines with J gene TRBJ2-1; no clear D. Between the trimmed V and J ends, which lost 2 bases and 4 bases, there was a span of 9 bases. The germline gives CDR1 LNHNV, CDR2 YYDKDF (reference sequence). The CDR3 spans 14 residues. This chain's CDR3 is CATSRRQKYNEQFF. The CDR3, as DNA: TGTGCCACCAGCAGACGGCAGAAATACAATGAGCAGTTCTTC.

The chain has TRBV9 and TRBJ2-2; D remains unclear. Germline loops: CDR1 SGDLS, CDR2 YYNGEE. Deletions cut 7 bases from V and 7 bases from J, with 5 bases between. CDR3 length equals 10 residues. The CDR3 loop is CASSGGELFF. Here the CDR3 DNA reads TGTGCCAGCTCCGGCGGGGAGCTGTTTTTT.

This rearrangement joins TRBV27 to TRBJ1-3, with D unclear. Trimming pared 5 bases from V and 9 bases from J, leaving 17 bases between. The CDR3 loop spans 14 amino acids. The germline CDR1 and CDR2 sequences are MNHEY and SMNVEV (reference sequence). CDR3 DNA: TGTGCCAGCAGTCCCCGCGGCTACGGCGCCACCATATATTTT. Encoded protein: CASSPRGYGATIYF.

This clone has just a few counts. The V and J genes are TRBV7-3 and TRBJ2-1; 8 bases agree with TRBD2. Germline V gives CDR1 SGHTA, CDR2 FQGTGA. The CDR3 sequence is 15 residues long. V was pared by 5 bases and J by 7 bases, with 10 bases of the junction left unmatched. The CDR3 bases are TGTGCCAGCAGCCCCCCCGGACTAGCAAGGAATGAGCAGTTCTTC. It is translated as CASSPPGLARNEQFF.

The rearrangement links TRBV18 to TRBJ1-1; D is possibly TRBD1 (6 bases). The CDR3 contains 13 residues. V gave up 6 bases and J gave up 12 bases, with 20 bases separating them. Looked up from germline, CDR1 is KGHSH and CDR2 is LQKENI. DNA for the CDR3: TGTGCCAGCTCGCGCGACCTGGGGGGCTGGACTTTCTTT. This encodes CASSRDLGGWTFF. Full variable domain (remainder filled in from reference TRBV18 and TRBJ1-1): NAGVMQNPRHLVRRRGQEARLRCSPMKGHSHVYWYRQLPEEGLKFMVYLQKENIIDESGMPKERFSAEFPKEGPSILRIQQVVRGDSAAYFCASSRDLGGWTFFGQGTRLTVV.

In this sample, this clone turned up once. CDR3 region: CAWELTRGETQYF. The DNA for the CDR3 is TGTGCCTGGGAGTTGACAAGGGGAGAGACCCAGTACTTC. The rearrangement joins TRBV30 to TRBJ2-5, with D tentatively TRBD1 (5 bases). Germline V gene lookup returns CDR1 GTSNPN and CDR2 SVGIG (reference sequence). CDR3 size: 13 residues. V lost 5 bases, J lost 4 bases, and 14 bases lay in between.

This chain connects TRBV6-1 to TRBJ1-3; TRBD1 aligns across 8 bases. The V gene end was trimmed by 8 bases and the J gene end by 8 bases; junction bases not matched to a gene: 14. CDR3 size: 15 residues. CDR1 is MNHNS, CDR2 SASEGT, per germline. CDR3: CASVQGVARLDTIYF. CDR3 in DNA: TGTGCCAGCGTACAGGGGGTCGCGCGATTGGACACCATATATTTT.

This chain links TRBV7-2 with TRBJ1-5; 7 bases are a match to TRBD1. Trimming cost V 5 bases and J 6 bases; bases outside gene matches: 13. This CDR3 contains 16 residues. Germline CDR1 reads SGHTA; CDR2 reads FQGNSA. The CDR3 DNA follows: TGTGCCAGCAGCATTCAGCCGGGGGCAGGGGGTCAGCCCCAGCATTTT. This codes for CASSIQPGAGGQPQHF.

V usage is TRBV11-2 and J usage is TRBJ2-5; D remains unclear. Germline V gene data show CDR1 as SGHAT and CDR2 as FQNNGV. The CDR3 extends over 13 amino acids. Trimming pared 0 bases from V and 7 bases from J, leaving 9 bases between. CDR3 residues: CASSLERSGTQYF. CDR3 bases: TGTGCCAGCAGCTTAGAGAGGTCGGGGACCCAGTACTTC.

The rearrangement links TRBV5-6 to TRBJ2-3; D ambiguous. The CDR3 sequence is 14 residues long. The germline V gene encodes CDR1 SGHDT and CDR2 YYEEEE. Trimming removed 1 base from V and 2 bases from J, with 8 bases in between. CDR3 in amino acids: CASSLFQITDTQYF. The CDR3 bases are TGTGCCAGCAGCTTGTTCCAGATCACAGATACGCAGTATTTT.